This TCR beta chain derives from a study of T cells in Graves' hyperthyroidism and ophthalmopathy (dated 2019 in TCRdb). About the investigation overall: Peripheral blood samples were taken at the time of initial diagnosis, prior to any treatment. To identify TCR V-J signatures that set the groups apart, the researchers used a discovery cohort of more than 95 patients, made up of roughly 45 with Graves' ophthalmopathy and some 60 with stable Graves' hyperthyroidism. Whether ophthalmopathy could be predicted prospectively was tested in an independent validation cohort made up of roughly 19 hyperthyroidism patients plus 17 patients who later progressed to ophthalmopathy. The approximately 98 discovery patients were randomly divided into training and test sets at a 7:3 ratio. The study also compared thyroid tissue and blood T-cell repertoires from about six Graves' hyperthyroidism patients. Following sampling, methimazole starting at 30 mg daily was given to hyperthyroidism patients, and high-dose intravenous methylprednisolone was given to ophthalmopathy patients. The paper describes TCR Vbeta CDR3 sequencing of 120 to 150 peripheral blood samples, made up of roughly 40 ophthalmopathy patients, some 80 hyperthyroidism patients and 17 progressor patients. Paper-wide results and their limitations: In validation, the model predicted progression to ophthalmopathy with around 71% sensitivity and 72% to 85% specificity, a median of approximately 6.7 months before onset. Most expanded thyroid clonotypes (frequency above 0.001) were also detected in blood, a finding suggesting that blood repertoires may reflect thyroid immune responses. Sample size was not statistically predetermined, and investigators were not blinded to group allocation. In cross-validation, a model built on a 13 V-J signature told ophthalmopathy apart from stable hyperthyroidism with approximately 90% sensitivity and around 81% specificity, and in testing the same model reached 80%/75%.

Amplification of TCR beta CDR3 regions was carried out from RNA transcripts. For the first round of RT-PCR on the TCR CDR3, the HTBI primer set was used together with the Qiagen OneStep RT-PCR kit. Libraries were constructed in a second round of multiplex PCR, after which size selection and purification were carried out. The libraries were sequenced on an Illumina HiSeq2000 using paired-end 100 bp reads. From the authors' description of their analysis: Raw data were processed with SOAPnuke, discarding reads with adapters, uncalled bases, mean Phred below 15, or no exact constant-primer or identifier match. High-quality paired reads were merged with COPE v1.2.5, and unique nucleotide sequences were defined as clonotypes. MiTCR v1.1 was used to align clonotypes to the IMGT TRBV, TRBD and TRBJ reference segments. The analysis was restricted to V-J combinations with a frequency above 0.0001, which together covered approximately 99% of the repertoires. The TCS score was defined as the ratio of F50 (clonal expansion) to E x V (chaos), calculated using BLOSUM62-based TCRdist between CDR3 peptides within each V-J. Welch's t-statistics and random forest reduced approximately 520 V-J features to around 14, which were used in a naive Bayes classifier (R e1071). In-frame beta chains were kept once TCRdb had trimmed the public reads at Q25 with fastp and called clones with MiXCR. Each entry merges the rows of one CDR3 protein and shows their most common DNA and genes. The V and J calls were determined by TCRdb, not by the authors. The sample records 730,000 or so distinct CDR3 sequences, around 20% of which are singletons. The biggest ten clones account for approximately 15% of the sample.

Hyperthyroidism patients were newly diagnosed, had a disease duration of under 2 months, and were aged 18 to 65 years. The study excluded patients with uncontrolled infections, other autoimmune diseases, pregnancy or lactation. Diagnoses were established on the basis of clinical symptoms, serum thyroxine and TRAb, thyroid ultrasound, and orbital computed tomography. For progressor patients, blood was drawn at the first diagnosis of hyperthyroidism, before any ophthalmopathy symptoms had appeared. Ficoll-Paque density gradient centrifugation was used to isolate PBMCs from around 10 ml of fresh peripheral blood. Progressor patients were first diagnosed with Graves' hyperthyroidism and then developed ophthalmopathy during follow-up. Total RNA was extracted using Trizol reagent, and RNA quality was assessed on an Agilent 2100 Bioanalyzer. This clonotype was detected a few times. Its antigen target is currently unknown. No much larger clonotype is one base removed from it; base qualities were not supplied.

Trimming removed 3 bases from V and 11 bases from J, leaving 16 bases between the germline ends. The CDR1 and CDR2 encoded by the germline V gene are MNHNS and SASEGT. Measured from the cysteine to the phenylalanine, the CDR3 is 13 residues long. Only the CDR3 DNA is retained, 39 bases long and in frame from the first base. The specimen was blood. The clonotype originates from a woman in her forties or fifties with Graves' hyperthyroidism that later progressed to Graves' ophthalmopathy. The chain was built from TRBV6-1 and TRBJ1-1, with TRBD1 as a weak D call on 6 bases. The DNA sequence is TGTGCCAGCAGTGAGGACAGATGGGGTGATGCTTTCTTT. Protein translation: CASSEDRWGDAFF.